This entry lists 10 T cell receptor beta chains sequenced from one sample in a study of T-cell reconstitution after alpha-beta-depleted transplantation in children. Using unique molecular identifiers, the investigators prepared the TCRbeta library. TCRdb independently ran MiXCR on the PCR reads; one entry per CDR3 protein. The profile shows approximately 800,000 distinct CDR3 sequences, roughly 16% of them singletons. Sequenced material: PBMCs, mostly from graft donor cells, taken 360 days after TCRalphabeta/CD19-depleted stem cell transplant. The receptors come from a male patient aged 5 to 17 who had a stem cell transplant for acute lymphoblastic leukemia, so the T cells may come from the graft donor.

This clonotype was detected a few times. V is TRBV19 and J is TRBJ2-2, with unresolved D. V was trimmed by 3 bases and J by 4 bases, leaving 3 bases between them. Germline values: CDR1 LNHDA, CDR2 SQIVND (reference sequence). This CDR3 has 12 residues. The CDR3 reads CASSIITGELFF. Written as DNA, the CDR3 is TGTGCCAGTAGTATTATCACCGGGGAGCTGTTTTTT.

The chain recombines TRBV20-1 with TRBJ2-3; TRBD2 agrees at 8 bases. V gave up 3 bases and J gave up 2 bases; unmatched junction bases: 10. In germline, CDR1 is DFQATT, CDR2 SNEGSKA (reference sequence). The CDR3 has 16 residues. The CDR3 here is CSARGPGLVDTDTQYF. In nucleotides, the CDR3 is TGCAGTGCTAGGGGTCCGGGACTAGTCGACACAGATACGCAGTATTTT.

The rearrangement joins TRBV27 to TRBJ2-1; TRBD1 might be the D (6 bases). This CDR3 is built from 14 residues. V lost 9 bases and J lost 0, with 12 bases in between. Germline CDR1 reads MNHEY; CDR2 reads SMNVEV (reference sequence). CDR3 nucleotide sequence: TGTGCCAGTCAAGACAGGTCCTCCTACAATGAGCAGTTCTTC. It yields the protein CASQDRSSYNEQFF.

This sequence joins TRBV10-3 and TRBJ1-6; D might be TRBD1 (6 bases). The ends were cut back, 8 bases at V and 1 base at J, with 15 bases in the middle. Germline CDR1 is ENHRY and CDR2 is SYGVKD. CDR3 length: 16 amino acids. The CDR3 spells CAISVTGKSYNSPLHF. CDR3 sequence (DNA): TGTGCCATCTCGGTCACAGGGAAATCCTATAATTCACCCCTCCACTTT.

This clonotype was counted many times. The gene calls are TRBV9 and TRBJ1-4; D unclear. V gave up 4 bases and J gave up 2 bases, with 9 bases separating them. This CDR3 is 14 amino acids long. Germline lookup yields CDR1 SGDLS and CDR2 YYNGEE. The CDR3 loop is CASSPSDTNEKLFF. The CDR3, as DNA: TGTGCCAGCAGCCCCAGCGATACTAATGAAAAACTGTTTTTT. Full variable domain (remainder filled in from reference TRBV9 and TRBJ1-4): DSGVTQTPKHLITATGQRVTLRCSPRSGDLSVYWYQQSLDQGLQFLIQYYNGEERAKGNILERFSAQQFPDLHSELNLSSLELGDSALYFCASSPSDTNEKLFFGSGTQLSVL.

This clonotype has at least ten counts. The J gene is TRBJ2-5, the V gene TRBV7-9; D is perhaps TRBD2 (5 bases). The CDR3 is 15 residues long. Per germline, CDR1 SEHNR and CDR2 FQNEAQ (reference sequence). V lost 5 bases to trimming and J lost 1 base, with 14 bases between them. The CDR3, as DNA: TGTGCCAGCAGCCCAGAGGGCCTAGCCCAAGAGACCCAGTACTTC. Amino acids: CASSPEGLAQETQYF.

This clonotype has more than one count but fewer than ten. J is TRBJ1-2 and V is TRBV20-1; no reliable D call. The germline V gene encodes CDR1 DFQATT and CDR2 SNEGSKA (reference sequence). Trimming pared 3 bases from V and 4 bases from J, leaving 15 bases between. The CDR3 is 14 residues long. CDR3 sequence: CSARGGSGFYGYTF. CDR3 sequence (DNA): TGCAGTGCTAGGGGAGGCTCGGGGTTCTATGGCTACACCTTC.

There are a few counts of this clonotype. A much bigger clone sits one base away, suggesting this may be a read error. The chain links TRBV9 to TRBJ2-5; D is unclear. This CDR3 region has 11 residues. Per germline, CDR1 SGDLS and CDR2 YYNGEE. Trimming removed 3 bases from V and 5 bases from J, with 5 bases in between. The CDR3 nucleotides read TGTGCCAGCAGCGCCGACGAGACCCAGTACTTC. It yields the protein CASSADETQYF.

V gene TRBV5-1 combines with J gene TRBJ2-1; D possibly matches TRBD1 or TRBD2 (6 bases each). Deletions cut 4 bases from V and 5 bases from J, with 19 bases between. Germline V gene sequence: CDR1 SGHRS, CDR2 YFSETQ. This CDR3 comprises 16 residues. The CDR3 loop is CASSGSTGTGNNEQFF. The CDR3 DNA sequence: TGCGCCAGCAGCGGTTCAACAGGGACTGGAAACAATGAGCAGTTCTTC.

The rearrangement links TRBV20-1 to TRBJ2-1, with D possibly being TRBD2 (6 bases). This CDR3 is 14 amino acids long. V lost 3 bases and J lost 0, with 9 bases in between. Germline assignment: CDR1 DFQATT and CDR2 SNEGSKA (reference sequence). The CDR3 DNA reads TGCAGTGCTAGTGCGGGGAGCTCCTACAATGAGCAGTTCTTC. As protein: CSASAGSSYNEQFF.